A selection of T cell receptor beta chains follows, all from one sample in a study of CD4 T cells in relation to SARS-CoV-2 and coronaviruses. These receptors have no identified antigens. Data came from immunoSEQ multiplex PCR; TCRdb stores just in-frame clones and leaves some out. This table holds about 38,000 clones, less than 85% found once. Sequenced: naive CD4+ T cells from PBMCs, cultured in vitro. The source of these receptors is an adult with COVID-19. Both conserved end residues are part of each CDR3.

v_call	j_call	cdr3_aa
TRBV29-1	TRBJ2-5	CSVVAGELETQYF
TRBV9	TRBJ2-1	CASSLIGTSGRFGNEQFF
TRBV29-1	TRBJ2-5	CSAIMAAGQETQYF
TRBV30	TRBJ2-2	CAWKMLVSNTGELFF
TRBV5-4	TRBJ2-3	CASTLDAARATQYF
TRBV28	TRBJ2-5	CASSGGSETQYF
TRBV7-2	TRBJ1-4	CASSRGGAPEKLFF
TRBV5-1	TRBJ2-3	CASSLGEGDTQYF
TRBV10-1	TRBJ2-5	CASSESRVGRAETQYF
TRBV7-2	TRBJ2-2	CASRLQSNTGELFF
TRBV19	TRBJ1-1	CASIGTGPIAFF
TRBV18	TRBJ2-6	CASSPTESGANVLTF
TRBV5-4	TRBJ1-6	CASSLGTGPYNSPLHF
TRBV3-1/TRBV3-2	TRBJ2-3	CASSQDLSGRVDTQYF
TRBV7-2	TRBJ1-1	CASSLVLSRGNTEAFF
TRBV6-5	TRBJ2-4	CASSYTRDKNIQYF
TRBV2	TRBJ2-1	CASSPGVTSDEQFF
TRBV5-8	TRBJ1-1	CASSRGLVATSEAFF
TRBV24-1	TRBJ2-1	CATSDFSRGPEDEQFF
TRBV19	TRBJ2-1	CASSYVTPTTGLGYNEQFF
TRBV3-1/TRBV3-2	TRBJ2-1	CASSQEWVGEQFF
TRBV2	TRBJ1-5	CASSNGNQPQHF
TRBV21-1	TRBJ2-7	CASSKPGTSGPSGSYEQYF
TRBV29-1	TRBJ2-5	CSSGVGSETQYF
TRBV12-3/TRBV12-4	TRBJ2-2	CASRLSATGELFF
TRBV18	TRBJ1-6	CASSRQGNSPLHF
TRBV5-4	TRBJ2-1	CASSTPRAHNEQFF
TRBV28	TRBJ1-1	CASRAGGGLTEAFF
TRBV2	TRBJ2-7	CASSPQGVLAGGNEQYF
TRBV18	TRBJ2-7	CASSPGTGTYEQYF
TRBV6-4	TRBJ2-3	CASSGTGGADTQYF
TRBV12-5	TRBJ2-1	CASGSGLIYNEQFF
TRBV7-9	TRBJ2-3	CASSSNRARGTSDTQYF
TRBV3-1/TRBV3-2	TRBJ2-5	CASSQGVETQYF
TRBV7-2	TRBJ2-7	CASSSPRTKQYF
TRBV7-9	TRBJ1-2	CASSAPRGRDYGYTF
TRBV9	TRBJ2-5	CASSVGLAFQETQYF
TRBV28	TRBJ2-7	CASSFTYSYEQYF
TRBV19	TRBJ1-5	CASSIAGRNQPQHF
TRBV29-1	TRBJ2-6	CSATASGANVLTF
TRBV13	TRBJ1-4	CASSFGSLRSNEKLFF
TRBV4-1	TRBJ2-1	CASSQERQRDRNEQFF
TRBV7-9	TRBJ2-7	CASSRTLDEQYF